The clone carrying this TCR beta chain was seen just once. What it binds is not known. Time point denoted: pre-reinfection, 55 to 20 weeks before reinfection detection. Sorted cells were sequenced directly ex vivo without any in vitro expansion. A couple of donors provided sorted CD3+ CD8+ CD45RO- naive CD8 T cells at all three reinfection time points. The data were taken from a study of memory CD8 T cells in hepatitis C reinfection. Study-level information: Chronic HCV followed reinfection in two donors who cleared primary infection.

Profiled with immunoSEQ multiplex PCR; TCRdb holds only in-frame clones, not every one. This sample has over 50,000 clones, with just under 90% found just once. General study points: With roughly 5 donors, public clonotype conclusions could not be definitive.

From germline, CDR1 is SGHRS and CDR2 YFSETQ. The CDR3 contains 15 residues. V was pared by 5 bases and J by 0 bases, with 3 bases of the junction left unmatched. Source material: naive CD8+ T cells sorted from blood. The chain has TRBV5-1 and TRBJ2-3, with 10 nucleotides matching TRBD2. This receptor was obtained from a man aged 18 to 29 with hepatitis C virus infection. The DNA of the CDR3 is TGCGCCAGCAGGACGACTAGCGGGAGCACAGATACGCAGTATTTT. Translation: CASRTTSGSTDTQYF.